Described below is a single T cell receptor beta chain sequence and its context. Its matching antigen is unknown. The data were taken from a study of cytomegalovirus exposure and HLA in healthy donors. Study conclusions and caveats: Among TCR beta chains, those listed as cytomegalovirus-associated numbered roughly 150.

Germline V gene lookup returns CDR1 MDHEN and CDR2 SYDVKM. The CDR3 loop spans 15 amino acids. Trimming cost V 6 bases and J 2 bases; bases outside gene matches: 5. Profiled with immunoSEQ multiplex PCR; TCRdb holds only in-frame clones, not every one. The table has 110,000 to 150,000 clones, approximately 94% seen once. The sequence derives from a man between 18 and 29 years old in good health and CMV-seropositive. The V call is TRBV28, the J call TRBJ2-1; TRBD1 matches 9 bases. Sequencing input: PBMCs. As DNA, the CDR3 is TGTGCCAGCAGCGCCGGGACAGGGCCCTACAATGAGCAGTTCTTC. It encodes CASSAGTGPYNEQFF.